This T cell receptor beta chain stems from a study of blood T cell repertoires in COVID-19 (dated by TCRdb to about 2020). With respect to the entire study: Samples from collaborators originated in the United States, Italy and Spain and spanned both the acute and convalescent phases of COVID-19. The prospective study material was composed of cDNA or gDNA derived from T cells, B-cell-depleted T cells, or PBMCs. Subjects who had been exposed to COVID-19, were actively infected with it, or had recovered from it provided the deeply sampled blood TCRbeta repertoires that made up the dataset. The repertoires were made available in a free public database intended to serve as a resource for research on the immune response to SARS-CoV-2. The samples were drawn from the first 160 participants of the ongoing ImmuneRACE study and from over 950 subjects provided by 6 global collaborators. A de-identified subject ID, COVID-19 status, age in years and sex were almost always included in the sample metadata. Where HLA class I and class II types were available, the types were taken from metadata supplied by the sample provider, not from assay-based typing. Study-wide findings and limitations: The quantity of clinical and demographic metadata differed by source and by participant and was supplied without curation.

The immunoSEQ Assay, a bias-controlled multiplex PCR, was used to amplify TCRbeta CDR3 regions from genomic DNA. Processing in the source paper ran as follows. The number of nucleated cells in each sample was estimated by amplification of reference gene primers within the assay. Sequence reads were collapsed and filtered to measure the absolute abundance of every unique TCRbeta CDR3 rearrangement. For each sample, productive Simpson clonality was calculated as the square root of Simpson's diversity index over productive rearrangements. TCRdb obtained this table from immuneACCESS and retained in-frame rearrangements with V and J assigned. These tables miss some clones; where compared with another copy, unresolved V genes account for less than half of the shortfall, and the remainder is unexplained. Clone size and V and J calls were adopted from that table, with D and trimming inferred from the DNA. The sample contains roughly 250,000 clones, roughly 90% of them found a single time. The ten biggest clones cover 2.3% of the sample.

Comment on this clone: Its antigen specificity is not known. No base quality values were provided; no much bigger clone lies one nucleotide off.

Participants in the prospective study were enrolled through a virtual design, were aged roughly 18 to 90 years, and lived in about two dozen United States geographic areas. Cohort assignment in the prospective study relied on participant-reported clinical history from a screening survey and a study questionnaire. In the prospective study, mobile phlebotomists collected whole blood, serum and a nasopharyngeal or oropharyngeal swab from each participant. Prospective study participants could optionally give additional blood draws and questionnaires over an approximately two-month period. Before DNA extraction, blood samples from the prospective study were shipped at room temperature or frozen. CDR1 and CDR2, per the germline V gene, are MDHEN and SYDVKM. The CDR3 spans 14 residues, from the cysteine through the phenylalanine. Here the CDR3 DNA is all that survives: 42 bases in frame from base 1. At the junction V is shortened by 7 bases and J by 6 bases, with 16 bases in between.

Sample: PBMCs or T cells enriched from blood (not recorded which). The TCR comes from a woman between 40 and 50 years old with acute COVID-19. The receptor chain draws on TRBV28 and TRBJ1-5, with the D gene not clear enough to name. Here is the DNA: TGTGCCAGCAATGACGCGGGGTTTAGTCAGCCCCAGCATTTT. Protein translation: CASNDAGFSQPQHF. The full variable domain, completed from the reference TRBV28 and TRBJ1-5 proteins outside the CDR3, reads DVKVTQSSRYLVKRTGEKVFLECVQDMDHENMFWYRQDPGLGLRLIYFSYDVKMKEKGDIPEGYSVSREKKERFSLILESASTNQTSMYLCASNDAGFSQPQHFGDGTRLSIL.